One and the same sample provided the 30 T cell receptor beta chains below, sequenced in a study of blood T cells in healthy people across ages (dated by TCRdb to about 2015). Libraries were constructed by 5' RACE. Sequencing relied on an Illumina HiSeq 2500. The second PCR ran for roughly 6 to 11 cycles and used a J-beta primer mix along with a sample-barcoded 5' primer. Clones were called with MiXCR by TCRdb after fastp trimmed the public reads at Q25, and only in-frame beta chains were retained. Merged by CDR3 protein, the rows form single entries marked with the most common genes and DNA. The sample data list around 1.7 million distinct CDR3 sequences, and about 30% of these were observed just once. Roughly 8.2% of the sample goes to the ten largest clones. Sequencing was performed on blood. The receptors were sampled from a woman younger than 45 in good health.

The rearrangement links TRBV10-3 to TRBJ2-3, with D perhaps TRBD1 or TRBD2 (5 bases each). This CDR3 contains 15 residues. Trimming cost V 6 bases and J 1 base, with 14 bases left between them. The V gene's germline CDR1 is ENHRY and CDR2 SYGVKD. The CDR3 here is CAIRGDQIRTDTQYF. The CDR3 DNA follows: TGTGCCATCAGGGGGGACCAGATCCGCACAGATACGCAGTATTTT.

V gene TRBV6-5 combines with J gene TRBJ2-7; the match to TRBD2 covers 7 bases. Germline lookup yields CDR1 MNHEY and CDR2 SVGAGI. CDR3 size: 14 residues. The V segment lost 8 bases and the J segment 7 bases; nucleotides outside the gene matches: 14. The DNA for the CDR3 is TGTGCCAGCGTTTCGGGGGGTATCTACAATGAGCAGTACTTC. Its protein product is CASVSGGIYNEQYF.

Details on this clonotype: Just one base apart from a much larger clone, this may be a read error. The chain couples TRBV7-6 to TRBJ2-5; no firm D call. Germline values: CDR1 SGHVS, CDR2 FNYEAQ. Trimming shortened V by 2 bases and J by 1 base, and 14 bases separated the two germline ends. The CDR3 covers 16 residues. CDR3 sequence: CASSLIPLGVQETQYF. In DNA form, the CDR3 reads TGTGCCAGCAGCTTAATACCACTGGGCGTCCAAGAGACCCAGTACTTC.

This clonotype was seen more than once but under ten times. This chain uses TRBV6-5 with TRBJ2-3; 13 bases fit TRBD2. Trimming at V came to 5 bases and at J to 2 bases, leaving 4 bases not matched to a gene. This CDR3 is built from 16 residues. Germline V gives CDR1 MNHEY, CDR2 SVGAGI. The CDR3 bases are TGTGCCAGCAGTCGGGGGACTAGCGGGGCCACAGATACGCAGTATTTT. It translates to CASSRGTSGATDTQYF.

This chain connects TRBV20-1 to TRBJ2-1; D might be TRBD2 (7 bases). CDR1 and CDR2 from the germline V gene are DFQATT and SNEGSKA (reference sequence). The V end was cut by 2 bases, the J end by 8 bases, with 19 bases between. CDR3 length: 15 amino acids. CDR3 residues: CSARPLVGGRDEQFF. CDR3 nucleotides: TGCAGTGCTAGACCTCTAGTGGGGGGGCGGGATGAGCAGTTCTTC.

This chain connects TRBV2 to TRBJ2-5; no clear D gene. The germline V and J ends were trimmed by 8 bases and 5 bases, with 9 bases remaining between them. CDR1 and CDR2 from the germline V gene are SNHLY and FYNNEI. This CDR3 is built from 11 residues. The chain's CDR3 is CASAARETQYF. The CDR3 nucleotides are TGTGCCAGCGCTGCCCGGGAGACCCAGTACTTC.

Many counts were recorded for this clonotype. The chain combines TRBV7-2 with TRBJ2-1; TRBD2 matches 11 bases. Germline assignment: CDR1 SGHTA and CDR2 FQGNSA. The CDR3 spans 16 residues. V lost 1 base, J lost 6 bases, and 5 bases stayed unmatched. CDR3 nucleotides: TGTGCCAGCAGCTTAGAAATAGCGGGGGGGCGCAATGAGCAGTTCTTC. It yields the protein CASSLEIAGGRNEQFF.

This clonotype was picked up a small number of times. The CDR3 is CSALSGTNTGELFF. In DNA form, the CDR3 reads TGCAGTGCCCTTTCCGGGACTAACACCGGGGAGCTGTTTTTT. This sequence joins TRBV20-1 and TRBJ2-2, with D perhaps matching TRBD2 (6 bases). With 6 bases removed from V and 2 bases from J, the gap between germline ends came to 13 bases. CDR1 and CDR2 from the germline V gene are DFQATT and SNEGSKA (reference sequence). The CDR3 sequence is 14 residues long.

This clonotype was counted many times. The CDR3 loop is CASSQGQGGWENIQYF. CDR3 bases: TGTGCCAGCAGCCAGGGACAGGGGGGTTGGGAAAACATTCAGTACTTC. The chain links TRBV12-3 or TRBV12-4 to TRBJ2-4; 11 positions agree with TRBD1. V trimming: 6 bases; J trimming: 5 bases; junction bases outside the gene matches: 9. The CDR3 extends over 16 amino acids.

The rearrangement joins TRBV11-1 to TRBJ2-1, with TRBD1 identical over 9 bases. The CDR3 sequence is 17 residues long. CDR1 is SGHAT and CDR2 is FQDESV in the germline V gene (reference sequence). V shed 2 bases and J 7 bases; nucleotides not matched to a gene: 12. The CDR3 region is CASSLRPQGARGNEQFF. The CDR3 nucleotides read TGTGCCAGCAGCTTACGGCCACAGGGGGCGCGGGGGAATGAGCAGTTCTTC. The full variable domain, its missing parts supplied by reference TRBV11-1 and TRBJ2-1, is EAEVAQSPRYKITEKSQAVAFWCDPISGHATLYWYRQILGQGPELLVQFQDESVVDDSQLPKDRFSAERLKGVDSTLKIQPAELGDSAMYLCASSLRPQGARGNEQFFGPGTRLTVL.

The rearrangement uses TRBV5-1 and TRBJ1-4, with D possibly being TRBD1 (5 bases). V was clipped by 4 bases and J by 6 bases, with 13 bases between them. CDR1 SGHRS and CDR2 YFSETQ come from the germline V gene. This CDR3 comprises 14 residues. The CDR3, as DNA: TGCGCCAGCAGCGCTATATGGGGGGATGAAAAACTGTTTTTT. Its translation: CASSAIWGDEKLFF.

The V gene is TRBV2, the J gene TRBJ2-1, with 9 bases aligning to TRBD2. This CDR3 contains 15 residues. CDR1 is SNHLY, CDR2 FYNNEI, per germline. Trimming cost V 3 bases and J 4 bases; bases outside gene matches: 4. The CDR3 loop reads CASSEREGPYNEQFF. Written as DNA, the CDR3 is TGTGCCAGCAGTGAGCGGGAGGGCCCATACAATGAGCAGTTCTTC. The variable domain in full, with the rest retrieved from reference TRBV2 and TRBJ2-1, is EPEVTQTPSHQVTQMGQEVILRCVPISNHLYFYWYRQILGQKVEFLVSFYNNEISEKSEIFDDQFSVERPDGSNFTLKIRSTKLEDSAMYFCASSEREGPYNEQFFGPGTRLTVL.

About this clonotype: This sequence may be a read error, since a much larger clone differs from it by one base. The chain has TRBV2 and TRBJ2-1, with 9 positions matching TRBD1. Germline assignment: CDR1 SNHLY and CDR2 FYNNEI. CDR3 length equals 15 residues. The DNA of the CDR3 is TGTGTCAGCAGTGCCCGGACAGGGGACTACAATGAGCAGTTCTTC. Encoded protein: CVSSARTGDYNEQFF.

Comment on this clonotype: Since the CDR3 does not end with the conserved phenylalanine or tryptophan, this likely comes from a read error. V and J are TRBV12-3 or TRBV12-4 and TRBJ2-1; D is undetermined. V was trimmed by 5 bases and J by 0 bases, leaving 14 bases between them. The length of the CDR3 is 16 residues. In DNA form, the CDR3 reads TGTGCCAGCAGTCCAGAGGTGACGAGCTCCTACAATGAGCAGTTCTGC. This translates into CASSPEVTSSYNEQFC.

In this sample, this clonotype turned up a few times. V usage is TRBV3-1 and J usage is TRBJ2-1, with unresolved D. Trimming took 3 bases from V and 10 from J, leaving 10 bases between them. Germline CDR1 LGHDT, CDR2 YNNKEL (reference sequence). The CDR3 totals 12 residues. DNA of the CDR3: TGTGCCAGCAGCCATCAATTGGGCGAGCAGTTCTTC. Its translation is CASSHQLGEQFF.

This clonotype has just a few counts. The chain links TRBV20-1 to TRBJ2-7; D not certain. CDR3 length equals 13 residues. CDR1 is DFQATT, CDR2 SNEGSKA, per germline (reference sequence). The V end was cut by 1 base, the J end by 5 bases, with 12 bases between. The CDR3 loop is CSARGQASDEQYF. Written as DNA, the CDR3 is TGCAGTGCTAGAGGGCAGGCCTCGGACGAGCAGTACTTC.

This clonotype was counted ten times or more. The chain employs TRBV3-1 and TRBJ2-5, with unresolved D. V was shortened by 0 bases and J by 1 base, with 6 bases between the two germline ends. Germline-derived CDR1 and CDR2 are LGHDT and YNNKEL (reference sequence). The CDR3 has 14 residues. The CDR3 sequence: CASSQDGSQETQYF. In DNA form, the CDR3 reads TGTGCCAGCAGCCAAGACGGCAGCCAAGAGACCCAGTACTTC.

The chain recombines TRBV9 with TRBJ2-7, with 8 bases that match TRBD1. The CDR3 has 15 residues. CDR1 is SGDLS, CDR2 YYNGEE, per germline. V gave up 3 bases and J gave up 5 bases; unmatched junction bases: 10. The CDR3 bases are TGTGCCAGCAGCGAGGTTGGGACAGGTGTGGACGAGCAGTACTTC. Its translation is CASSEVGTGVDEQYF.

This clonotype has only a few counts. The CDR3 sequence: CASRRRGGQTNYGYTF. The CDR3 DNA reads as TGTGCCAGCAGGAGGAGGGGGGGCCAGACAAACTATGGCTACACCTTC. The rearrangement links TRBV5-6 to TRBJ1-2, with D possibly TRBD1 on 6 matching bases. This CDR3 contains 16 residues. Germline-derived CDR1 and CDR2 are SGHDT and YYEEEE. The germline V and J ends were trimmed by 5 bases and 2 bases, with 19 bases remaining between them.

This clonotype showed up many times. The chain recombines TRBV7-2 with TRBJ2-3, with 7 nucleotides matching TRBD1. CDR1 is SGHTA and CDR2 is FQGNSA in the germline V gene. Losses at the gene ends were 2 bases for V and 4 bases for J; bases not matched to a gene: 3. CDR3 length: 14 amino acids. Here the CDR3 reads CASSLSTGADTQYF. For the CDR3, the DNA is TGTGCCAGCAGCTTAAGTACAGGGGCAGATACGCAGTATTTT.

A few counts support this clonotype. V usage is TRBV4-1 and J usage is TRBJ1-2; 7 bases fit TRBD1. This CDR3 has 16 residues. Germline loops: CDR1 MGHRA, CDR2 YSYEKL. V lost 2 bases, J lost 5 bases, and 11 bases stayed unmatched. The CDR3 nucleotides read TGCGCCAGCAGCCAACCGGGACAGTCGCACACTTATGGCTACACCTTC. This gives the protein CASSQPGQSHTYGYTF.

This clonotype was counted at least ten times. CDR3 protein: CSVEDGTGTYEQYF. DNA of the CDR3: TGCAGCGTTGAAGATGGGACAGGGACCTACGAGCAGTACTTC. The gene calls are TRBV29-1 and TRBJ2-7, with TRBD1 matching 9 bases. The CDR3 totals 14 residues. The germline gives CDR1 SQVTM, CDR2 ANQGSEA. With 0 bases clipped from V and 2 bases from J, the junction kept 2 bases outside the gene matches.

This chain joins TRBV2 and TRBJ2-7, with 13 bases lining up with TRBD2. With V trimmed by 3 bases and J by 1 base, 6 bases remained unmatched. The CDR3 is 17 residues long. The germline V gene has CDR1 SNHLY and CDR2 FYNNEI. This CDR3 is CASSEELAGGASYEQYF. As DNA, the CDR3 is TGTGCCAGCAGTGAGGAACTAGCGGGGGGGGCTTCCTACGAGCAGTACTTC.

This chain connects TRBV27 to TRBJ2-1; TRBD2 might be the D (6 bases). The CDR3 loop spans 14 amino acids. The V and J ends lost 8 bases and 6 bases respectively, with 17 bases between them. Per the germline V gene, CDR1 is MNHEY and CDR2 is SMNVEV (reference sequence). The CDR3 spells CASHILGGTNEQFF. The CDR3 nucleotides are TGTGCCAGCCATATACTTGGCGGGACCAATGAGCAGTTCTTC.

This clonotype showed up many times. The CDR3 reads CASSSDLAYEQYF. The CDR3 coding sequence is TGTGCCAGCAGTTCCGACCTAGCCTACGAGCAGTACTTC. V usage is TRBV12-3 or TRBV12-4 and J usage is TRBJ2-7, with D unclear. V shed 4 bases and J shed 2 bases, with 9 bases lying between them. This CDR3 contains 13 residues.

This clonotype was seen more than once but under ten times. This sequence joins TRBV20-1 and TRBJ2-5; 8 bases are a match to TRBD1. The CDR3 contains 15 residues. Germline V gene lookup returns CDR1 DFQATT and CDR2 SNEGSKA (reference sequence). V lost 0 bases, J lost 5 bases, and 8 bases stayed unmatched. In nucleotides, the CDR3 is TGCAGTGCTAGAGACAGCACAGGGGGGAGGGAGACCCAGTACTTC. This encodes CSARDSTGGRETQYF.

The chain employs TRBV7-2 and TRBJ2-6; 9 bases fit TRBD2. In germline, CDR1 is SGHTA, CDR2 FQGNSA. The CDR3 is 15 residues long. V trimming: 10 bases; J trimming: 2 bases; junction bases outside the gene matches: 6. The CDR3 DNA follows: TGTGCCACAGGGACTAGCAATACTGGGGCCAACGTCCTGACTTTC. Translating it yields CATGTSNTGANVLTF.

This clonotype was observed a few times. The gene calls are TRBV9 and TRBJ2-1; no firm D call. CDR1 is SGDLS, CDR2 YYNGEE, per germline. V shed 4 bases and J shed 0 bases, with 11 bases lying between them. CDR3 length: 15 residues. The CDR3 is CASSPLVSSYNEQFF. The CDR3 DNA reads TGTGCCAGCAGCCCTCTAGTAAGCTCCTACAATGAGCAGTTCTTC.

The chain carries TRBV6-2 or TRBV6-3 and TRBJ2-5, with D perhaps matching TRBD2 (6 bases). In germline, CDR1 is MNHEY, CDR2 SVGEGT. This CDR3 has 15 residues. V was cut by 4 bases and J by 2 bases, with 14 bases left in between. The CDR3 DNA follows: TGTGCCAGCAGTTCCTACCCTAGCGAACAAGAGACCCAGTACTTC. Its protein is CASSSYPSEQETQYF.

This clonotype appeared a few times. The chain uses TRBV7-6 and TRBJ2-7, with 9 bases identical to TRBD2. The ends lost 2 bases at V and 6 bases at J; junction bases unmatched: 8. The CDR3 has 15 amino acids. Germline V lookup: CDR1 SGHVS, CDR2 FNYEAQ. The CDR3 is CASSLRGPTSGEQYF. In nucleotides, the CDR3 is TGTGCCAGCAGCTTAAGGGGCCCGACTAGCGGCGAGCAGTACTTC.